These 21 T cell receptor beta chains share one sample of origin, sequenced in a study of blood T cell repertoires in COVID-19. Assay used: immunoSEQ multiplex PCR; TCRdb lists only in-frame clones, some missing. The table includes nearly 45,000 clones, around 87% detected once. The material sequenced was peripheral blood. The receptors derive from a man aged 40-55 years with COVID-19, enrolled during active disease.

The chain recombines TRBV11-2 with TRBJ2-3; TRBD2 aligns across 9 bases. Germline loops: CDR1 SGHAT, CDR2 FQNNGV. The J segment lost 4 bases and the V segment lost 5 bases, leaving 10 bases of the junction unmatched. The CDR3 loop spans 16 amino acids. Here the CDR3 DNA reads TGTGCCAGCAGCCCTCTAGGAGCGGGGGGTTCAGATACGCAGTATTTT. Translating gives CASSPLGAGGSDTQYF. Combining the CDR3 with reference TRBV11-2 and TRBJ2-3 gives the whole variable domain EAGVAQSPRYKIIEKRQSVAFWCNPISGHATLYWYQQILGQGPKLLIQFQNNGVVDDSQLPKDRFSAERLKGVDSTLKIQPAKLEDSAVYLCASSPLGAGGSDTQYFGPGTRLTVL.

The rearrangement links TRBV25-1 to TRBJ1-5; a possible D gene is TRBD1 (5 bases). The CDR3 runs to 12 residues. V lost 6 bases and J lost 6, with 9 bases in between. The germline gives CDR1 MGHDK, CDR2 SYGVNS. CDR3 DNA: TGTGCCAGCAGGGGGGAGGGTCAGCCCCAGCATTTT. The encoded protein is CASRGEGQPQHF.

This chain connects TRBV3-1 (or the pseudogene TRBV3-2) to TRBJ1-1, with no clear D. The V end lost 3 bases, the J end lost 7 bases, and 15 bases lay between the germline ends. CDR1 LGHDT and CDR2 YNNKEL come from the germline V gene (reference sequence). CDR3 length: 14 residues. CDR3 sequence reads: CASSHPGQAVEAFF. Written as DNA, the CDR3 is TGTGCCAGCAGCCACCCAGGCCAAGCGGTTGAAGCTTTCTTT.

This chain connects TRBV6-6 to TRBJ1-1; 9 bases are a match to TRBD1. CDR3 length: 15 amino acids. V shed 7 bases and J 4 bases; nucleotides not matched to a gene: 10. Germline V CDR1 and CDR2: MNHNY, SVGAGI (reference sequence). The CDR3 DNA reads TGTGCCAGCATTCCGGGACAGGGCGGAGGCACTGAAGCTTTCTTT. Amino acid sequence: CASIPGQGGGTEAFF.

The chain combines TRBV10-3 with TRBJ1-1, with 7 positions matching TRBD1. The CDR3 covers 13 residues. Per the germline V gene, CDR1 is ENHRY and CDR2 is SYGVKD. V trimming: 5 bases; J trimming: 3 bases; junction bases outside the gene matches: 3. DNA for the CDR3: TGTGCCATCAGTCATACAGGGGACACTGAAGCTTTCTTT. This sequence encodes CAISHTGDTEAFF.

This clone showed up just a few times. V is TRBV11-2 and J is TRBJ2-2; possibly TRBD1 for D (5 bases). The V end lost 0 bases, the J end lost 2 bases, and 10 bases lay between the germline ends. Germline V gene lookup returns CDR1 SGHAT and CDR2 FQNNGV. The CDR3 totals 16 residues. The CDR3 coding sequence is TGTGCCAGCAGCTTAGAGGGCAGGGTAAACACCGGGGAGCTGTTTTTT. It codes for CASSLEGRVNTGELFF.

V gene TRBV5-8 combines with J gene TRBJ2-3, with 12 nucleotides matching TRBD2. Per the germline V gene, CDR1 is SGHTS and CDR2 is YDEGEE. This CDR3 region has 19 residues. Germline trimming cut 4 bases from V and 0 bases from J; bases unmatched to any gene: 12. The CDR3 coding sequence is TGTGCCAGCAGCCCCGTGACTAGCGGGGGCGTTATTAGCACAGATACGCAGTATTTT. Protein: CASSPVTSGGVISTDTQYF.

In its sample, this clone was seen once. This rearrangement joins TRBV5-1 to TRBJ1-4; the match to TRBD1 covers 8 bases. V lost 4 bases and J lost 7; bases outside the gene matches: 9. CDR1 and CDR2 (germline): SGHRS, YFSETQ. The CDR3 runs to 15 residues. In DNA, the CDR3 is TGCGCCAGCAGCGCGGGACAGGAGTATGGTGAAAAACTGTTTTTT. Residues: CASSAGQEYGEKLFF.

This sequence joins TRBV1 and TRBJ2-1; TRBD2 is the table's D call, not checked against the DNA. TRBV1 is tagged as a pseudogene. The CDR3 is 16 amino acids. CDR3 nucleotides: TGCACCAGCAGCCAAGAAGGGAGGGAGGGCGGCAATGAGCAGTTCTTC. Its protein product is CTSSQEGREGGNEQFF.

J is TRBJ2-7 and V is TRBV11-2, with TRBD2 identical over 12 bases. Per germline, CDR1 SGHAT and CDR2 FQNNGV. The V gene end was trimmed by 6 bases and the J gene end by 3 bases; junction bases not matched to a gene: 6. The CDR3 has 15 amino acids. The chain's CDR3 is CASRRLAGDNYEQYF. CDR3 DNA sequence: TGTGCCAGCAGACGACTAGCGGGGGATAACTACGAGCAGTACTTC.

The rearrangement links TRBV11-2 to TRBJ2-3; 7 bases match TRBD1. The V gene end was trimmed by 4 bases and the J gene end by 1 base; junction bases not matched to a gene: 2. The germline gives CDR1 SGHAT, CDR2 FQNNGV. The CDR3 has 14 residues. The CDR3 DNA follows: TGTGCCAGCAGCTCCCAGGGGGGCACAGATACGCAGTATTTT. This encodes CASSSQGGTDTQYF. The variable domain in full, with the rest retrieved from reference TRBV11-2 and TRBJ2-3, is EAGVAQSPRYKIIEKRQSVAFWCNPISGHATLYWYQQILGQGPKLLIQFQNNGVVDDSQLPKDRFSAERLKGVDSTLKIQPAKLEDSAVYLCASSSQGGTDTQYFGPGTRLTVL.

This clone has just a few counts. J is TRBJ2-7 and V is TRBV6-5; D possibly corresponds to TRBD2 (7 bases). V was trimmed by 0 bases and J by 4 bases, leaving 10 bases between them. Germline lookup yields CDR1 MNHEY and CDR2 SVGAGI. The CDR3 sequence is 14 residues long. The CDR3 DNA reads as TGTGCCAGCAGTTACTCGGGAGGGGGGTACGAGCAGTACTTC. It specifies CASSYSGGGYEQYF.

V gene TRBV5-6 combines with J gene TRBJ2-5; weak D call: TRBD2 (6 bases). V shed 3 bases and J shed 5 bases, with 14 bases lying between them. This CDR3 is 14 amino acids long. Germline V gene lookup returns CDR1 SGHDT and CDR2 YYEEEE. CDR3 DNA: TGTGCCAGCAGCTGGCTGGAGGGGCTGGAGACCCAGTACTTC. Its protein product is CASSWLEGLETQYF.

V gene TRBV15 combines with J gene TRBJ2-1, with 7 bases matching TRBD1. Germline loops: CDR1 LNHNV, CDR2 YYDKDF (reference sequence). The CDR3 sequence is 13 residues long. Trimming removed 2 bases from V and 13 bases from J; junction bases left unmatched: 8. For the CDR3, the DNA is TGTGCCACCAGCAGAACCTTGGGGGACAGTCAGTTCTTC. Its translation: CATSRTLGDSQFF.

The chain is built from TRBV2 and TRBJ1-5; D unclear. Germline V gene data show CDR1 as SNHLY and CDR2 as FYNNEI. Deletions cut 6 bases from V and 5 bases from J, with 8 bases between. The CDR3 totals 12 residues. CDR3 loop: CASSVFDQPQHF. CDR3 DNA sequence: TGTGCCAGCAGCGTGTTCGATCAGCCCCAGCATTTT.

V is TRBV3-1 (or the pseudogene TRBV3-2) and J is TRBJ2-5; TRBD2 matches 14 bases. CDR3 length equals 18 residues. With V trimmed by 5 bases and J by 1 base, 9 bases remained unmatched. Germline loops: CDR1 LGHDT, CDR2 YNNKEL (reference sequence). The CDR3 DNA is TGTGCCAGCAGCAGGGGACTAGCGGGGGTTGGCACCCAAGAGACCCAGTACTTC. Translation gives CASSRGLAGVGTQETQYF.

This clone was seen only a few times. This chain connects TRBV6-1 to TRBJ1-1, with 9 bases that match TRBD1. This CDR3 contains 14 residues. Germline assignment: CDR1 MNHNS and CDR2 SASEGT. V was clipped by 3 bases and J by 1 base; unmatched bases: 0. The CDR3 loop reads CASSETGGNTEAFF. CDR3 nucleotide sequence: TGTGCCAGCAGTGAGACAGGGGGGAACACTGAAGCTTTCTTT.

The rearrangement uses TRBV7-8 and TRBJ1-1; 7 bases line up with TRBD1. The CDR3 runs to 13 residues. The germline gives CDR1 SGHVS, CDR2 FQNEAQ. With V trimmed by 5 bases and J by 6 bases, 6 bases remained unmatched. The CDR3 DNA reads as TGTGCCAGCAGCATTCAGGGGGTAGCTGAAGCTTTCTTT. Protein sequence: CASSIQGVAEAFF.

The chain combines TRBV28 with TRBJ2-7; D gene unclear. Germline V gives CDR1 MDHEN, CDR2 SYDVKM. The CDR3 is 12 residues long. The V gene lost 10 bases and the J gene lost 2 bases, with 12 bases spanning the gap. CDR3 sequence: CATVTVPYEQYF. The CDR3 bases are TGTGCCACCGTAACAGTCCCCTACGAGCAGTACTTC.

The chain links TRBV5-5 to TRBJ2-3; tentatively, D is TRBD2 (6 bases). The CDR3 runs 15 residues. Trimming stripped 2 bases from V and 3 bases from J, with 13 bases between. Germline CDR1 reads SGHKS; CDR2 reads YYEKEE (reference sequence). The chain's CDR3 is CASSFTPLATDTQYF. Written as DNA, the CDR3 is TGTGCCAGCAGCTTCACCCCTCTAGCGACAGATACGCAGTATTTT.

V and J are TRBV5-4 and TRBJ2-2; 7 bases fit TRBD1. CDR3 length: 15 amino acids. Looked up from germline, CDR1 is SGHNT and CDR2 is YYREEE (reference sequence). Trimming at V came to 2 bases and at J to 8 bases, leaving 9 bases not matched to a gene. The CDR3 DNA is TGTGCCAGCAGCTTTAGAGACAGGGCGTCTGGGGAGCTGTTTTTT. The encoded protein is CASSFRDRASGELFF.